The TCR beta chain described here comes from a study of regulatory T cells in long-lasting Graves disease. The time point was: newly diagnosed GD, antithyroid drugs for less than 3 months. RNA isolated from PBMCs was used to make the TCR library. About this clonotype itself: The antigen is undetermined.

The authors built TCR beta libraries using iRepertoire HTBI primers and Arm-PCR of CDR3 regions. TCRdb reprocessed the multiplex PCR reads with MiXCR, giving one entry per CDR3 protein. Of roughly 510,000 distinct CDR3 sequences detected, about 16% appear once; the ten largest clones hold 12%. Study findings and constraints: Persistent disease was associated with favored TRBV28 usage and with favored use of TRBJ1-2 and TRBJ2-5.

The length of the CDR3 is 15 residues. Germline V gene sequence: CDR1 LNHDA, CDR2 SQIVND (reference sequence). The ends lost 4 bases at V and 9 bases at J; junction bases unmatched: 5. This sample also appeared in a second study, on T cells in Graves' hyperthyroidism and ophthalmopathy. As reported in that work: The study based diagnoses on clinical symptoms, serum thyroxine and TRAb, thyroid ultrasound and orbital computed tomography.

Source: peripheral blood mononuclear cells (PBMCs), taken at new diagnosis, from a patient treated with antithyroid drugs. V gene TRBV19 combines with J gene TRBJ1-6, with 11 bases fitting TRBD1. The origin of this receptor is a man younger than 35 with Graves disease. CDR3 DNA: TGTGCCAGTAGTAGAGGACAGGGGGCGCTTTCACCCCTCCACTTT. Amino acids: CASSRGQGALSPLHF.